The 25 T cell receptor beta chains below were found in one sample sequenced in a study of T cells in Graves' hyperthyroidism and ophthalmopathy. Amplification targeted TCR beta CDR3 regions from RNA transcripts. The study used the HTBI primer set for a first-round RT-PCR of the TCR CDR3. From the multiplex PCR reads, TCRdb called clonotypes with MiXCR, one entry per CDR3 protein. This sample has about 580,000 distinct CDR3 sequences, with approximately 15% found just once. The sequenced sample was blood. The receptors were sampled from a woman aged 25 to 39 with Graves' hyperthyroidism that later progressed to Graves' ophthalmopathy.

The chain carries TRBV10-3 and TRBJ2-5, with 7 positions matching TRBD1. The length of the CDR3 is 14 residues. From germline, CDR1 is ENHRY and CDR2 SYGVKD. The V and J ends lost 2 bases and 1 base, in that order; junction bases with no gene match: 1. CDR3 bases: TGTGCCATCAGTGAGGGGACAGCCCAAGAGACCCAGTACTTC. Protein: CAISEGTAQETQYF.

This clonotype was seen many times. This chain uses TRBV5-6 with TRBJ1-4, with D perhaps TRBD1 (6 bases). Germline-derived CDR1 and CDR2 are SGHDT and YYEEEE. This CDR3 has 20 residues. V lost 2 bases to trimming and J lost 10 bases, with 33 bases between them. The CDR3 DNA follows: TGTGCCAGCAGCTTCACGACCGAACCTACACCCGGGACAAAGGTGGGAAAACTGTTTTTT. Translating it yields CASSFTTEPTPGTKVGKLFF.

The gene calls are TRBV20-1 and TRBJ2-7; 7 bases match TRBD2. This CDR3 is 15 amino acids long. Germline CDR1 DFQATT, CDR2 SNEGSKA (reference sequence). After removal of 6 bases from V and 0 bases from J, the junction contained 11 bases not matched to a gene. Here the CDR3 DNA reads TGCAGTGCGCGTAACTCAGCGGGAAGCTCCTACGAGCAGTACTTC. Amino acids: CSARNSAGSSYEQYF.

Remarks on this clonotype: Possible read error: a much larger clone is one base away. The J gene is TRBJ1-1, the V gene TRBV4-1; D is perhaps TRBD1 (5 bases). The CDR3 runs to 15 residues. V was pared by 3 bases and J by 1 base, with 12 bases between. Germline lookup yields CDR1 MGHRA and CDR2 YSYEKL. This CDR3 is CASSQNRMTNTEAFF. Written as DNA, the CDR3 is TGCGCCAGCAGCCAGAACAGGATGACGAACACTGAAGCTTTCTTT.

This clonotype was counted at least ten times. CDR3 loop: CASSVGTSDHTDTQYF. CDR3 bases: TGTGCCAGCAGCGTTGGGACTAGCGATCACACAGATACGCAGTATTTT. The chain uses TRBV9 and TRBJ2-3, with 10 bases matching TRBD2. J gave up 2 bases and V 2 bases, and 5 bases lay outside the gene matches. The length of the CDR3 is 16 residues. Per germline, CDR1 SGDLS and CDR2 YYNGEE.

This clonotype was seen many times. The rearrangement uses TRBV24-1 and TRBJ1-1, with 7 positions matching TRBD1. The CDR3 contains 15 residues. V lost 4 bases to trimming and J lost 4 bases; unmatched junction nucleotides: 8. Germline CDR1 reads KGHDR; CDR2 reads SFDVKD. CDR3 nucleotides: TGTGCCACCAGTGACCCGCGAGGGGGCGGCACTGAAGCTTTCTTT. Its protein is CATSDPRGGGTEAFF.

This clonotype was seen a handful of times. This chain connects TRBV27 to TRBJ2-6; the D is unclear. CDR3 length: 17 residues. Trimming removed 3 bases from V and 0 bases from J, with 12 bases in between. Germline CDR1 MNHEY, CDR2 SMNVEV (reference sequence). The CDR3 sequence: CASSFAAFNSGANVLTF. CDR3 DNA sequence: TGTGCCAGCAGTTTTGCGGCGTTCAACTCTGGGGCCAACGTCCTGACTTTC.

In this sample, this clonotype turned up a few times. This sequence joins TRBV12-3 or TRBV12-4 and TRBJ1-1; maybe TRBD1 (6 bases). The CDR3 totals 15 residues. Deletions cut 2 bases from V and 1 base from J, with 11 bases between. The CDR3 nucleotides are TGTGCCAGCAGTTTAAGGGGGGGGACGAACACTGAAGCTTTCTTT. Translated: CASSLRGGTNTEAFF.

In this sample, this clonotype turned up many times. The rearrangement uses TRBV12-3 or TRBV12-4 and TRBJ2-7; D perhaps matches TRBD2 (5 bases). Trimming removed 6 bases at V and 7 bases at J, with 22 bases between. CDR3 length equals 15 residues. Written as DNA, the CDR3 is TGTGCCAGCAGCCTACTCCCCGGACTTGGTTTGGAGCAGTACTTC. Translating gives CASSLLPGLGLEQYF.

The sample holds many counts of this clonotype. The chain employs TRBV6-2 or TRBV6-3 and TRBJ2-6, with 7 bases aligning to TRBD1. With V trimmed by 5 bases and J by 0 bases, 10 bases remained unmatched. Germline lookup yields CDR1 MNHEY and CDR2 SVGEGT. CDR3 size: 18 residues. The DNA of the CDR3 is TGTGCCAGCAGTCATCCAGGGGGTCAGAGCTCTGGGGCCAACGTCCTGACTTTC. Translating gives CASSHPGGQSSGANVLTF.

This chain uses TRBV15 with TRBJ2-1; no clear D gene. This CDR3 has 15 residues. Germline CDR1 and CDR2: LNHNV and YYDKDF (reference sequence). V lost 3 bases to trimming and J lost 0 bases, with 9 bases between them. CDR3 protein: CATSSAPSSYNEQFF. The CDR3 DNA sequence: TGTGCCACCAGCAGTGCGCCTAGCTCCTACAATGAGCAGTTCTTC.

The rearrangement links TRBV12-3 or TRBV12-4 to TRBJ1-4, with TRBD1 as a possible D gene (5 bases). This CDR3 has 15 residues. Trimming stripped 3 bases from V and 7 bases from J, with 15 bases between. The DNA for the CDR3 is TGTGCCAGCAGTTTCACGGAGGGGCACCTTGAAAAACTGTTTTTT. Translation gives CASSFTEGHLEKLFF.

A few counts support this clonotype. The V and J genes are TRBV20-1 and TRBJ2-2, with D perhaps matching TRBD2 (5 bases). In germline, CDR1 is DFQATT, CDR2 SNEGSKA (reference sequence). This CDR3 has 15 amino acids. With 0 bases removed from V and 3 bases from J, the gap between germline ends came to 11 bases. Here the CDR3 reads CSARDVLVHTGELFF. The CDR3 region has the DNA TGCAGTGCTAGAGATGTACTAGTTCACACCGGGGAGCTGTTTTTT.

The chain carries TRBV7-2 and TRBJ1-2; D is unresolved. The length of the CDR3 is 13 residues. V was trimmed by 5 bases and J by 1 base, leaving 8 bases between them. Germline V lookup: CDR1 SGHTA, CDR2 FQGNSA. CDR3 loop: CASSMRHNYGYTF. CDR3 sequence (DNA): TGTGCCAGCAGCATGAGACATAACTATGGCTACACCTTC.

This chain joins TRBV12-3 or TRBV12-4 and TRBJ2-7; tentatively, D is TRBD2 (5 bases). There are 17 residues in the CDR3. Trimming took 6 bases from V and 0 from J, leaving 21 bases between them. CDR3 loop: CASSPQSGTGFSYEQYF. DNA of the CDR3: TGTGCCAGCAGCCCCCAATCGGGAACGGGGTTCTCCTACGAGCAGTACTTC.

This clonotype was counted only a few times. CDR3 region: CASSLADRGARGYGYTF. DNA of the CDR3: TGTGCCAGCAGCTTGGCGGATCGGGGGGCTAGAGGGTATGGCTACACCTTC. V usage is TRBV5-4 and J usage is TRBJ1-2; a possible D gene is TRBD1 (6 bases). From germline, CDR1 is SGHNT and CDR2 YYREEE (reference sequence). Trimming shortened V by 0 bases and J by 5 bases, and 20 bases separated the two germline ends. The CDR3 is 17 amino acids.

In its sample, this clonotype was seen many times. This sequence joins TRBV7-3 and TRBJ2-2, with TRBD2 identical over 7 bases. Germline trimming cut 5 bases from V and 4 bases from J; bases unmatched to any gene: 7. Germline CDR1 is SGHTA and CDR2 is FQGTGA. The CDR3 sequence is 15 residues long. CDR3 nucleotides: TGTGCCAGCAGCCCAAACTCGGGGGGCACCGGGGAGCTGTTTTTT. Protein sequence: CASSPNSGGTGELFF.

V is TRBV7-8 and J is TRBJ2-7; 13 bases are a match to TRBD2. CDR3 length: 16 amino acids. Germline loops: CDR1 SGHVS, CDR2 FQNEAQ. V lost 4 bases, J lost 5 bases, and 8 bases stayed unmatched. CDR3 protein: CASSSRTSGRDNEQYF. For the CDR3, the DNA is TGTGCCAGCAGCTCCCGGACTAGCGGGAGAGACAACGAGCAGTACTTC.

This clonotype was observed at least ten times. The rearrangement links TRBV27 to TRBJ2-3; 16 bases are a match to TRBD2. Germline-derived CDR1 and CDR2 are MNHEY and SMNVEV (reference sequence). After removal of 0 bases from V and 0 bases from J, the junction contained 15 bases not matched to a gene. This CDR3 is built from 23 residues. The CDR3 nucleotides are TGTGCCAGCAGTTTATCCCCTCAGGGACTAGCGGGAGGGCCCCCTGCTAGCACAGATACGCAGTATTTT. Protein sequence: CASSLSPQGLAGGPPASTDTQYF.

There are many counts of this clonotype. J is TRBJ2-5 and V is TRBV20-1; 7 bases line up with TRBD1. This CDR3 comprises 17 residues. CDR1 is DFQATT and CDR2 is SNEGSKA in the germline V gene (reference sequence). Trimming took 0 bases from V and 0 from J; bases not matched to a gene: 10. The CDR3 spells CSARDPRQGGYQETQYF. CDR3 sequence (DNA): TGCAGTGCTAGAGATCCCCGACAGGGCGGGTACCAAGAGACCCAGTACTTC.

This clonotype was seen ten or more times. V gene TRBV7-9 combines with J gene TRBJ1-2; 7 positions match TRBD1. Germline CDR1 is SEHNR and CDR2 is FQNEAQ (reference sequence). The CDR3 loop spans 17 amino acids. The trim removed 2 bases at V and 4 bases at J, leaving 13 bases unmatched. In DNA form, the CDR3 reads TGTGCCAGCAGCTTAACCAGGGTTGAGGGGGCCCTCTATGGCTACACCTTC. Amino acid sequence: CASSLTRVEGALYGYTF.

On this clonotype: A single base separates this from a much larger clone, so it may be a read error. This chain uses TRBV2 with TRBJ2-3; possibly TRBD2 for D (6 bases). CDR3 length: 15 amino acids. CDR1 and CDR2 from the germline V gene are SNHLY and FYNNEI. The CDR3 here is CASSASGFGTDTRYF. The CDR3 DNA reads as TGTGCCAGCAGTGCGAGCGGGTTCGGCACAGATACGCGGTATTTT.

This clonotype has ten or more counts. V gene TRBV29-1 combines with J gene TRBJ1-1, with D possibly being TRBD1 (6 bases). The CDR3 covers 11 residues. V lost 5 bases and J lost 11, with 15 bases in between. Per the germline V gene, CDR1 is SQVTM and CDR2 is ANQGSEA. Here the CDR3 DNA reads TGCAGCGTTATCGACAGGACTAGGGCTTTCTTT. It encodes CSVIDRTRAFF.

This clonotype has a handful of counts. This sequence joins TRBV20-1 and TRBJ2-3, with D possibly called TRBD1 or TRBD2 (5 bases each). CDR3 length equals 22 residues. The V gene's germline CDR1 is DFQATT and CDR2 SNEGSKA (reference sequence). V was clipped by 1 base and J by 1 base, with 33 bases between them. The CDR3 nucleotides are TGCAGTGCTAGAGTCGACGACCGGGACCCAGAGCGGTCCCTTGGAGGCACAGATACGCAGTATTTT. Protein sequence: CSARVDDRDPERSLGGTDTQYF.

This clonotype was observed at least ten times. The CDR3 sequence is CASSLGRSGHEAFF. CDR3 DNA: TGTGCCAGCAGCTTAGGTAGGTCCGGACATGAAGCTTTCTTT. This chain uses TRBV7-2 with TRBJ1-1; TRBD1 might be the D (5 bases). In germline, CDR1 is SGHTA, CDR2 FQGNSA. V lost 1 base and J lost 7, with 13 bases in between. The CDR3 extends over 14 amino acids.